One T cell receptor (beta chain) is described in this entry. The data stem from a study of blood T cell repertoires in COVID-19. V lost 3 bases, J lost 7 bases, and 13 bases lay in between. The V gene's germline CDR1 is SNHLY and CDR2 FYNNEI. This CDR3 is built from 14 residues. Method: immunoSEQ multiplex PCR; TCRdb's copy keeps in-frame clones and lacks some. The sample contains some 120,000 clones, roughly 80% of which appear only once. The gene calls are TRBV2 and TRBJ1-5; no clear D. The specimen was peripheral blood. This receptor was taken from a woman aged 50 to 60 with acute or convalescent COVID-19. CDR3 residues: CASSEIDLRQPQHF. Here the CDR3 DNA reads TGTGCCAGCAGTGAGATAGATCTGAGGCAGCCCCAGCATTTT.